Shown below are 30 T cell receptor beta chains from a single sample sequenced in a study of blood T cells in healthy people across ages. Then a second PCR, running roughly 6 to 11 cycles, was carried out with a sample-barcoded 5' primer and a J-beta primer mix. TCRdb re-called the 5' RACE reads through MiXCR, storing one row per CDR3 protein. This repertoire shows 1.5 million to 1.8 million distinct CDR3 sequences, roughly two fifths found once; its top ten account for over 3.5%. The source material was blood. The receptors here all came from a woman aged 18-29 years in good health.

The chain uses TRBV14 and TRBJ1-1, with D uncertain. The V end lost 1 base, the J end lost 7 bases, and 10 bases lay between the germline ends. CDR3 length: 13 amino acids. The V gene's germline CDR1 is SGHDN and CDR2 FVKESK. The CDR3 region is CASSQGIPREAFF. Written as DNA, the CDR3 is TGTGCCAGCAGCCAAGGCATTCCCCGTGAAGCTTTCTTT.

The rearrangement joins TRBV5-1 to TRBJ1-3; D remains ambiguous. Trimming left V 0 bases short and J 3 bases short, with 13 bases between. This CDR3 region has 16 residues. CDR1 and CDR2 from the germline V gene are SGHRS and YFSETQ. The CDR3 is CASSLVGSSLGNTIYF. The CDR3 region has the DNA TGCGCCAGCAGCTTGGTTGGGAGCAGTCTTGGAAACACCATATATTTT.

The V call is TRBV11-2, the J call TRBJ1-1; tentatively, D is TRBD1 (6 bases). CDR3 length: 14 amino acids. The germline V and J ends were trimmed by 3 bases and 1 base, with 9 bases remaining between them. Germline values: CDR1 SGHAT, CDR2 FQNNGV. CDR3 protein: CASSFKTGNTEAFF. For the CDR3, the DNA is TGTGCCAGCAGCTTCAAGACAGGGAACACTGAAGCTTTCTTT.

This chain uses TRBV20-1 with TRBJ2-7, with a tentative D call TRBD2 (5 bases). CDR3 length: 12 amino acids. Trimming removed 3 bases from V and 2 bases from J, with 8 bases in between. Germline assignment: CDR1 DFQATT and CDR2 SNEGSKA (reference sequence). The CDR3 loop is CSARGRTYEQYF. The CDR3 DNA reads TGCAGTGCTAGGGGGAGAACCTACGAGCAGTACTTC.

The V call is TRBV12-5, the J call TRBJ1-2; D is perhaps TRBD1 (6 bases). CDR1 is LGHNT, CDR2 FRNRAP, per germline. This CDR3 has 13 amino acids. V shed 6 bases and J shed 6 bases, with 14 bases lying between them. The CDR3 region has the DNA TGTGCTAGTGGACCGAACCACAGGGATGGCTACACCTTC. Its translation: CASGPNHRDGYTF.

The chain has TRBV7-2 and TRBJ1-1; 8 bases align to TRBD1. The CDR3 spans 15 residues. The V gene end was trimmed by 5 bases and the J gene end by 0 bases; junction bases not matched to a gene: 5. Per germline, CDR1 SGHTA and CDR2 FQGNSA. The CDR3: CASSKRTGMNTEAFF. CDR3 in DNA: TGTGCCAGCAGCAAAAGGACAGGGATGAACACTGAAGCTTTCTTT.

This clonotype was seen only a few times. The V gene is TRBV29-1, the J gene TRBJ2-7; maybe TRBD2 (5 bases). CDR1 SQVTM and CDR2 ANQGSEA come from the germline V gene. V was clipped by 4 bases and J by 2 bases, with 9 bases between them. CDR3 length equals 12 residues. The CDR3 loop is CSVVRETYEQYF. The CDR3, as DNA: TGCAGCGTTGTCCGGGAAACCTACGAGCAGTACTTC.

Written as DNA, the CDR3 is TGCGCCAGCAGCCAAGATCTCGGGACAGAGAATCAGCCCCAGCATTTT. Amino acid sequence: CASSQDLGTENQPQHF. The chain combines TRBV4-3 with TRBJ1-5, with 7 bases that match TRBD1. The CDR3 loop spans 16 amino acids. CDR1 LGHNA and CDR2 YSLEER come from the germline V gene. The V gene end was trimmed by 0 bases and the J gene end by 4 bases; junction bases not matched to a gene: 6.

A few counts support this clonotype. The chain links TRBV20-1 to TRBJ2-7; D not resolved. CDR1 is DFQATT and CDR2 is SNEGSKA in the germline V gene (reference sequence). V gave up 5 bases and J gave up 0 bases, with 11 bases separating them. The CDR3 totals 13 residues. In nucleotides, the CDR3 is TGCAGTGCTGAACGCCGGAGCTCCTACGAGCAGTACTTC. It is translated as CSAERRSSYEQYF.

This clonotype was seen a few times. The chain couples TRBV27 to TRBJ2-3, with a weak D call TRBD1 (6 bases). V lost 3 bases to trimming and J lost 3 bases, with 10 bases between them. Germline CDR1 and CDR2: MNHEY and SMNVEV (reference sequence). The CDR3 length is 14 residues. The CDR3 region is CASSFYRETDTQYF. DNA of the CDR3: TGTGCCAGCAGTTTCTACAGGGAGACAGATACGCAGTATTTT.

The V and J genes are TRBV6-5 and TRBJ2-1; D is unclear. Per the germline V gene, CDR1 is MNHEY and CDR2 is SVGAGI. The CDR3 extends over 14 amino acids. V dropped 2 bases and J dropped 6 bases, with 11 bases sitting between them. The CDR3 region is CASSYIVSSNEQFF. CDR3 nucleotides: TGTGCCAGCAGTTACATCGTGTCGTCCAATGAGCAGTTCTTC.

This clonotype came up a few times. Here the CDR3 DNA reads TGTGCCAGCAGTTTCTGGGGGGGCTACAATGAGCAGTTCTTC. This gives the protein CASSFWGGYNEQFF. The chain uses TRBV28 and TRBJ2-1; 7 bases fit TRBD2. Germline CDR1 MDHEN, CDR2 SYDVKM. This CDR3 contains 14 residues. J was trimmed by 3 bases and V by 3 bases; bases with no gene match: 2. The whole variable domain, remainder taken from reference TRBV28 and TRBJ2-1, is DVKVTQSSRYLVKRTGEKVFLECVQDMDHENMFWYRQDPGLGLRLIYFSYDVKMKEKGDIPEGYSVSREKKERFSLILESASTNQTSMYLCASSFWGGYNEQFFGPGTRLTVL.

This clonotype was counted only a few times. At one boundary the junction diverges from the germline segment, which might be a read error. This rearrangement joins TRBV5-1 to TRBJ1-5; no clear D gene. The CDR3 is 16 amino acids. Germline lookup yields CDR1 SGHRS and CDR2 YFSETQ. DNA for the CDR3: TGCGCCAGCAGCCCTGGCACGGTGGATAGCAATCAGCCTCAGCATTTT. It encodes CASSPGTVDSNQPQHF.

This clonotype has only a few counts. The CDR3 reads CASSQEGGNNDYGYTF. In DNA form, the CDR3 reads TGTGCCAGCAGCCAAGAGGGTGGCAACAACGACTATGGCTACACCTTC. The chain carries TRBV3-1 and TRBJ1-2; D is undetermined. Germline V CDR1 and CDR2: LGHDT, YNNKEL (reference sequence). Trimming left V 0 bases short and J 3 bases short, with 14 bases between. CDR3 length: 16 residues.

J is TRBJ2-1 and V is TRBV9; the match to TRBD1 covers 7 bases. With 3 bases clipped from V and 7 bases from J, the junction kept 4 bases outside the gene matches. The CDR3 covers 13 residues. The germline CDR1 and CDR2 sequences are SGDLS and YYNGEE. CDR3 amino acids: CASSATGDNEQFF. In nucleotides, the CDR3 is TGTGCCAGCAGCGCCACAGGGGATAATGAGCAGTTCTTC.

CDR3 in DNA: TGCAGCGTTGAGCGGAACCAGGGACCGGAGGATGGCTACACCTTC. Translated: CSVERNQGPEDGYTF. The chain has TRBV29-1 and TRBJ1-2; TRBD1 might be the D (5 bases). Trimming shortened V by 3 bases and J by 6 bases, and 20 bases separated the two germline ends. CDR1 is SQVTM and CDR2 is ANQGSEA in the germline V gene. This CDR3 comprises 15 residues.

This clonotype was found a few times. This chain connects TRBV6-2 or TRBV6-3 to TRBJ2-3; 7 bases agree with TRBD1. The CDR3 totals 15 residues. The germline gives CDR1 MNHEY, CDR2 SVGEGT. V gave up 6 bases and J gave up 5 bases; unmatched junction bases: 11. The CDR3 DNA is TGTGCCAGCAGGCCGAGACAGGGAGCCATAGATACGCAGTATTTT. It yields the protein CASRPRQGAIDTQYF.

This sequence joins TRBV20-1 and TRBJ2-7; 10 nucleotides align to TRBD2. With 6 bases clipped from V and 2 bases from J, the junction kept 10 bases outside the gene matches. This CDR3 has 15 residues. CDR1 and CDR2 (germline): DFQATT, SNEGSKA (reference sequence). The CDR3 DNA reads TGCAGTGCCCGTCCGCTACTAGCGGGAACCTACGAGCAGTACTTC. This encodes CSARPLLAGTYEQYF.

A note on this clonotype: A read error may be the cause here, since a much bigger clone is one base away. The rearrangement uses TRBV20-1 and TRBJ2-1; perhaps TRBD1 as D (5 bases). The assigned J gene may be wrong: the sequence end matches TRBJ2-7 better. The V gene's germline CDR1 is DFQATT and CDR2 SNEGSKA (reference sequence). There are 15 residues in the CDR3. The CDR3 here is CSARDRKGPYNEQYF. CDR3 coding DNA: TGCAGTGCTAGAGATAGGAAGGGGCCCTACAATGAGCAGTACTTC.

The chain is built from TRBV28 and TRBJ2-1; D is unresolved. The closer fit of TRBJ2-7 to the DNA end suggests the J call may be wrong. Germline values: CDR1 MDHEN, CDR2 SYDVKM. The CDR3 is 13 residues long. CDR3 residues: CASSLYSYNEQYF. The DNA for the CDR3 is TGTGCCAGCAGTTTATACTCCTACAATGAGCAGTACTTC.

This clonotype has only a few counts. The gene calls are TRBV27 and TRBJ2-1; 8 bases agree with TRBD2. This CDR3 is built from 14 residues. Germline CDR1 is MNHEY and CDR2 is SMNVEV (reference sequence). Unmatched junction bases numbered 8, after V lost 6 bases and J lost 7 bases. The CDR3 is CASRIAGSTNEQFF. The CDR3 DNA follows: TGTGCCAGCAGAATAGCGGGAAGTACAAATGAGCAGTTCTTC.

The sample holds a few counts of this clonotype. The rearrangement joins TRBV7-2 to TRBJ1-1, with no clear D. This CDR3 spans 14 amino acids. Trimming shortened V by 0 bases and J by 4 bases, and 9 bases separated the two germline ends. Germline CDR1 SGHTA, CDR2 FQGNSA. The CDR3 region is CASSLASTGTEAFF. The CDR3 DNA reads TGTGCCAGCAGCTTAGCGTCTACGGGCACTGAAGCTTTCTTT.

The chain uses TRBV24-1 and TRBJ2-3, with 8 bases fitting TRBD1. Looked up from germline, CDR1 is KGHDR and CDR2 is SFDVKD. Germline trimming cut 3 bases from V and 3 bases from J; bases unmatched to any gene: 1. This CDR3 comprises 14 residues. CDR3 sequence: CATSDRTGTDTQYF. CDR3 bases: TGTGCCACCAGTGATCGGACAGGGACAGATACGCAGTATTTT.

This clonotype was counted only a few times. The V call is TRBV7-6, the J call TRBJ2-7; no clear D gene. With 0 bases removed from V and 6 bases from J, the gap between germline ends came to 9 bases. The CDR3 runs 13 residues. Germline CDR1 is SGHVS and CDR2 is FNYEAQ. CDR3 amino acids: CASSLAADSEQYF. CDR3 bases: TGTGCCAGCAGCTTAGCTGCTGACTCCGAGCAGTACTTC.

In this sample, this clonotype turned up a few times. The genes are TRBV18 and TRBJ1-1; D remains ambiguous. V was clipped by 0 bases and J by 6 bases, with 14 bases between them. Germline CDR1 reads KGHSH; CDR2 reads LQKENI. There are 15 residues in the CDR3. This CDR3 is CASSPPSLKRAEAFF. The CDR3 DNA reads TGTGCCAGCTCACCACCGAGCCTTAAGAGGGCTGAAGCTTTCTTT.

The J gene is TRBJ2-1, the V gene TRBV28; perhaps D is TRBD1 or TRBD2 (6 bases each). The CDR3 has 15 residues. Germline V CDR1 and CDR2: MDHEN, SYDVKM. Trimming stripped 6 bases from V and 0 bases from J, with 12 bases between. CDR3 loop: CASREGGSSYNEQFF. CDR3 DNA: TGTGCCAGCAGGGAGGGGGGCAGCTCCTACAATGAGCAGTTCTTC.

The rearrangement links TRBV7-9 to TRBJ2-7; 9 positions match TRBD1. The CDR3 sequence is 17 residues long. The J segment lost 4 bases and the V segment lost 2 bases, leaving 12 bases of the junction unmatched. CDR1 and CDR2 (germline): SEHNR, FQNEAQ (reference sequence). The CDR3 loop is CASSLPLLGDRDYEQYF. DNA of the CDR3: TGTGCCAGCAGCTTACCTCTTCTCGGGGACAGGGATTACGAGCAGTACTTC.

This rearrangement joins TRBV3-1 to TRBJ1-5; weak D call: TRBD1 (5 bases). V was clipped by 0 bases and J by 4 bases, with 10 bases between them. The CDR3 runs to 15 residues. Germline V gene data show CDR1 as LGHDT and CDR2 as YNNKEL (reference sequence). Here the CDR3 reads CASSQEPPGNQPQHF. The CDR3 DNA is TGTGCCAGCAGCCAAGAACCCCCAGGGAATCAGCCCCAGCATTTT. Drawing the rest from reference TRBV3-1 and TRBJ1-5, the complete variable domain is DTAVSQTPKYLVTQMGNDKSIKCEQNLGHDTMYWYKQDSKKFLKIMFSYNNKELIINETVPNRFSPKSPDKAHLNLHINSLELGDSAVYFCASSQEPPGNQPQHFGDGTRLSIL.

J is TRBJ1-1 and V is TRBV27, with D tentatively TRBD1 (5 bases). This CDR3 contains 14 residues. The germline CDR1 and CDR2 sequences are MNHEY and SMNVEV (reference sequence). Trimming stripped 6 bases from V and 1 base from J, with 12 bases between. CDR3 amino acids: CASRVGGTNTEAFF. The CDR3 DNA reads TGTGCCAGCAGGGTTGGCGGGACGAACACTGAAGCTTTCTTT.

The chain links TRBV6-6 to TRBJ2-1; no reliable D call. With 6 bases removed from V and 10 bases from J, the gap between germline ends came to 13 bases. Germline values: CDR1 MNHNY, CDR2 SVGAGI (reference sequence). The CDR3 is made up of 12 amino acids. The CDR3 region is CASSIREWEQFF. Written as DNA, the CDR3 is TGTGCCAGCAGCATCCGAGAGTGGGAGCAGTTCTTC.